Listed below are T cell receptor beta chains from one sample, sequenced in a study of early T cells in non-severe SARS-CoV-2 infection. MiXCR, run by TCRdb on the 5' RACE reads, gives a single entry per CDR3 protein. The table shows 30,000 to 40,000 distinct CDR3 sequences, with about 5% occurring only once. Sequencing input: whole blood. The receptor source for this set is an adult who was a healthcare worker with PCR-confirmed SARS-CoV-2 infection or an uninfected control (not recorded which). Each CDR3 is given with its conserved first and last residue. Fields, in order: V gene, J gene, clone size, CDR3 length, D gene, CDR3 DNA, CDR3 protein. The D gene is left open where the match is weak. Only part of the rows carry a size: once, few, many, or a class if the clone is expanded.

>TRBV7-2|TRBJ2-3|many|15|TRBD2
TGTGCCAGCAGCTTAGACCGGGGGGTTGCAGATACGCAGTATTTT
CASSLDRGVADTQYF
>TRBV9|TRBJ2-5|many|14|TRBD2
TGTGCCAGCAGCGTCGGGACTAGCGGGGAGACCCAGTACTTC
CASSVGTSGETQYF
>TRBV19|TRBJ1-5|-|16|-
TGTGCCAGTAGTATTATCCCGGGACAAAGCAATCAGCCCCAGCATTTT
CASSIIPGQSNQPQHF
>TRBV18|TRBJ1-2|many|16|-
TGTGCCAGCTCACCGGGGGGCAGGGCCCTCGGGTATGGCTACACCTTC
CASSPGGRALGYGYTF
>TRBV12-3/TRBV12-4|TRBJ2-3|-|11|-
TGTGCCAGCAATATTCAGGATACGCAGTATTTT
CASNIQDTQYF
>TRBV6-2/TRBV6-3|TRBJ2-2|many|15|-
TGTGCCAGCAGTACTCCTGACAGCAACACCGGGGAGCTGTTTTTT
CASSTPDSNTGELFF
>TRBV7-2|TRBJ2-1|many|14|TRBD2
TGTGCCAGCAGCCCGGGACTAGCGGGGAGCCTGAGGTTCTTC
CASSPGLAGSLRFF
>TRBV7-9|TRBJ2-3|-|14|-
TGTGCCAGCAGCTTACCACAGGCCGGAGATACGCAGTATTTT
CASSLPQAGDTQYF
>TRBV20-1|TRBJ1-2|many|12|-
TGCAGTGCTAGAGATGTCGGGAGGGGCTACACCTTC
CSARDVGRGYTF
>TRBV11-2|TRBJ1-2|-|14|TRBD1
TGTGCCAGCAGCTTAGATGGGACAGCCGGGGCCCACACCTTC
CASSLDGTAGAHTF
>TRBV12-3/TRBV12-4|TRBJ1-4|many|13|-
TGTGCCAGCAGTTACAGTACTAATGAAAAACTGTTTTTT
CASSYSTNEKLFF
>TRBV7-9|TRBJ2-3|-|15|-
TGTGCCAGCAGCCGCCAAACGGGGAGCACAGATACGCAGTATTTT
CASSRQTGSTDTQYF
>TRBV12-3/TRBV12-4|TRBJ2-1|-|14|TRBD1
TGTGCCAGCAGGGACAGGGAACGTAGCAATGAGCAGTTCTTC
CASRDRERSNEQFF
>TRBV12-5|TRBJ2-7|many|14|-
TGTGCTAGTGGTTTAGAGGACATCTACCACGAGCAGTACTTC
CASGLEDIYHEQYF
>TRBV3-1|TRBJ2-7|few|14|TRBD1
TGTGCCAGCAGCCAAACGACAGGGAACTACGAGCAGTACTTC
CASSQTTGNYEQYF
>TRBV10-3|TRBJ2-3|many|16|TRBD2
TGTGCCATCAGTGACCTGGCGGGGGGCCCCGGAGATACGCAGTATTTT
CAISDLAGGPGDTQYF
>TRBV6-6|TRBJ1-5|-|15|-
TGTGCCAGCAGTGCGGGGGCTATGAGCAATCAGCCCCAGCATTTT
CASSAGAMSNQPQHF
>TRBV6-1|TRBJ1-1|few|14|-
TGTGCCAGCAGGTCCCCAGGTCGGTCACCTGAAGCTTTCTTT
CASRSPGRSPEAFF
>TRBV7-6|TRBJ2-2|many|15|-
TGTGCCAGCAGCTTAGCCTCTCGCACGGCCGGGGAGCTGTTTTTT
CASSLASRTAGELFF
>TRBV2|TRBJ1-4|many|14|-
TGTGCCAGCACGAACTTCGGCAGCAATGAAAAACTGTTTTTT
CASTNFGSNEKLFF
>TRBV28|TRBJ1-2|few|14|TRBD1
TGTGCCAGCAGGGAACCGGGACAGCTCTATGGCTACACCTTC
CASREPGQLYGYTF
>TRBV5-1|TRBJ2-1|-|15|TRBD2
TGCGCCAGCAGTATAACTAGCGGTGTCTACAATGAGCAGTTCTTC
CASSITSGVYNEQFF
>TRBV20-1|TRBJ1-4|many|12|-
TGCAGTGTCGCCACAGGCGGTGAAAAACTGTTTTTT
CSVATGGEKLFF
>TRBV5-1|TRBJ1-6|-|14|-
TGCGCCAGCAGCTTGCAGTTTGTAGATTCACCCCTCCACTTT
CASSLQFVDSPLHF
>TRBV28|TRBJ2-1|many|18|-
TGTGCCAGCAGTTTGGAACTTCGTAGGACAGCGAAAAACAATGAGCAGTTCTTC
CASSLELRRTAKNNEQFF
>TRBV3-1|TRBJ1-1|many|14|-
TGTGCCAGCAGCCTGGGTGCAGAAAACACTGAAGCTTTCTTT
CASSLGAENTEAFF
>TRBV11-3|TRBJ2-2|-|15|TRBD2
TGTGCCAGCAGCAGCGGGGGAGCGAACACCGGGGAGCTGTTTTTT
CASSSGGANTGELFF
>TRBV12-3/TRBV12-4|TRBJ2-7|few|12|-
TGTGCCAGCAGCCCGGGGGCCTACGAGCAGTACTTC
CASSPGAYEQYF
>TRBV7-2|TRBJ1-2|few|14|TRBD1
TGTGCCAGCAGCCCCCAGGGGGGTAACTATGGCTACACCTTC
CASSPQGGNYGYTF
>TRBV4-2|TRBJ1-1|many|16|-
TGTGCCAGCAGCCAAGATCCGGGGTATCGGGCCACTGAAGCTTTCTTT
CASSQDPGYRATEAFF
>TRBV14|TRBJ1-1|many|14|-
TGTGCCAGCAGCCTCAGGGGAGGCTCGTCTGAAGCTTTCTTT
CASSLRGGSSEAFF
>TRBV7-2|TRBJ2-5|few|14|-
TGTGCCAGCAGCTTAGGGCGGGCCCAAGAGACCCAGTACTTC
CASSLGRAQETQYF